This T cell receptor (beta chain) was obtained from a study of T cell responses to AZD1222 COVID-19 vaccine. With respect to this clone: What it recognizes is unknown.

General observations from the study: Unmutated variant regions reportedly attract nearly half of all spike-specific TCRs. After two AZD1222 doses, spike-specific TCR breadth and depth rose versus day 0.

Profiling relied on immunoSEQ multiplex PCR, and the TCRdb table lists in-frame clones only, not all of them. The table includes 120,000 or so clones, 80% to 90% detected once. The CDR3 is 14 residues long. Trimming took 2 bases from V and 6 from J, leaving 12 bases between them. The V gene's germline CDR1 is SGHTS and CDR2 YDEGEE. The V and J genes are TRBV5-8 and TRBJ1-5; D might be TRBD1 (5 bases). This TCR was recovered from an adult in good health. The sample consisted of peripheral blood, taken on day 0 of AZD1222 vaccination. CDR3: CASSFSRGGQPQHF. CDR3 in DNA: TGTGCCAGCAGCTTTTCGAGGGGCGGTCAGCCCCAGCATTTT.